The 11 T cell receptor beta chains below were found in one sample sequenced in a study of blood T cell repertoires in COVID-19. TCRdb keeps only in-frame clones here, not all; method: immunoSEQ multiplex PCR. This table holds 72,000 or so clones, 75% to 90% found once. Sequencing was done on a sample of peripheral blood. The receptors come from a woman older than 75 with active or convalescent COVID-19.

The V gene is TRBV18, the J gene TRBJ2-7, with D tentatively TRBD1 (6 bases). CDR3 length: 16 amino acids. V lost 2 bases to trimming and J lost 6 bases, with 20 bases between them. Germline V lookup: CDR1 KGHSH, CDR2 LQKENI. The CDR3 region has the DNA TGTGCCAGCTCACCAGCAGTCGGGACAACCAGAGGCGAGCAGTACTTC. This sequence encodes CASSPAVGTTRGEQYF.

V is TRBV12-5 and J is TRBJ2-1; TRBD1 matches at 12 bases. From germline, CDR1 is LGHNT and CDR2 FRNRAP. This CDR3 has 15 amino acids. V lost 5 bases to trimming and J lost 6 bases; unmatched junction nucleotides: 5. This CDR3 is CASGGGTGGINEQFF. CDR3 sequence (DNA): TGTGCTAGTGGTGGCGGGACAGGGGGCATCAATGAGCAGTTCTTC.

The chain joins TRBV6-1 to TRBJ1-2; TRBD1 matches 8 bases. CDR1 and CDR2 from the germline V gene are MNHNS and SASEGT. The CDR3 extends over 17 amino acids. The junction had 9 bases not matched to a gene; V was cut back by 1 base and J by 2 bases. For the CDR3, the DNA is TGTGCCAGCAGTGAAGGGGACAGGTACTCTCTGAACTATGGCTACACCTTC. Translation: CASSEGDRYSLNYGYTF.

The genes are TRBV11-3 and TRBJ2-2; D might be TRBD2 (5 bases). In germline, CDR1 is SGHNT, CDR2 YENEEA. The germline V and J ends were trimmed by 6 bases and 8 bases, with 10 bases remaining between them. CDR3 length: 12 amino acids. The CDR3 loop reads CASSTGEGELFF. The CDR3 DNA follows: TGTGCCAGCAGTACCGGGGAGGGGGAGCTGTTTTTT.

The chain joins TRBV30 to TRBJ1-2; 7 bases match TRBD1. The germline CDR1 and CDR2 sequences are GTSNPN and SVGIG (reference sequence). The CDR3 contains 14 residues. J lost 3 bases, V lost 2 bases, and 6 bases had no gene match. This chain's CDR3 is CAWSTGQDYYGYTF. For the CDR3, the DNA is TGTGCCTGGAGTACTGGACAGGATTACTATGGCTACACCTTC.

This clone was seen just once. The chain is built from TRBV6-6 and TRBJ2-5; 8 bases are a match to TRBD1. V gave up 5 bases and J gave up 5 bases; unmatched junction bases: 13. The germline gives CDR1 MNHNY, CDR2 SVGAGI (reference sequence). This CDR3 is 16 amino acids long. Here the CDR3 DNA reads TGTGCCAGCAGTCCCCACTCAGGGGGCAGGAAGGAGACCCAGTACTTC. Translated, it gives CASSPHSGGRKETQYF.

The rearrangement joins TRBV3-1 (or the pseudogene TRBV3-2) to TRBJ2-7, with D possibly TRBD1 on 5 matching bases. The length of the CDR3 is 12 residues. CDR1 is LGHDT, CDR2 YNNKEL, per germline (reference sequence). Trimming stripped 1 base from V and 13 bases from J, with 14 bases between. The CDR3 loop is CASSQVSDSRYF. CDR3 bases: TGTGCCAGCAGCCAAGTTTCAGACAGCAGATACTTC.

The J gene is TRBJ2-7, the V gene TRBV27, with 9 bases identical to TRBD2. The junction had 4 bases not matched to a gene; V was cut back by 7 bases and J by 3 bases. CDR1 and CDR2 from the germline V gene are MNHEY and SMNVEV (reference sequence). The CDR3 consists of 13 residues. Written as DNA, the CDR3 is TGTGCCAGCAACAGAGCGGGGGGCTACGAGCAGTACTTC. Translated: CASNRAGGYEQYF.

The chain combines TRBV29-1 with TRBJ2-7, with 10 bases matching TRBD1. CDR1 is SQVTM and CDR2 is ANQGSEA in the germline V gene. The trim removed 1 base at V and 4 bases at J, leaving 1 base unmatched. The CDR3 length is 13 residues. CDR3 bases: TGCAGCGTTGAAGTGGGACAGGGGTACGAGCAGTACTTC. This codes for CSVEVGQGYEQYF.

The rearrangement links TRBV6-2 or TRBV6-3 to TRBJ2-7; D call uncertain. The length of the CDR3 is 15 residues. CDR1 is MNHEY, CDR2 SVGEGT, per germline. V was clipped by 2 bases and J by 4 bases, with 15 bases between them. CDR3 protein: CASSYPDEEAYEQYF. The DNA for the CDR3 is TGTGCCAGCAGTTACCCGGATGAGGAAGCTTACGAGCAGTACTTC.

This chain uses TRBV7-2 with TRBJ2-5; TRBD2 is a possible D gene (6 bases). Trimming took off 6 bases at V and 2 bases at J, with 16 bases between the two ends. The CDR3 extends over 15 amino acids. Germline V CDR1 and CDR2: SGHTA, FQGNSA. The CDR3 bases are TGTGCCAGCAGTACCCACGGCGGGGAACAAGAGACCCAGTACTTC. Residues: CASSTHGGEQETQYF.